This T cell receptor beta chain was observed in a study of OX40 agonist ivuxolimab in advanced cancers. Study conclusions and caveats: Dosing at 0.1 to 3.0 mg/kg was accompanied by clonal expansion of CD4+ and CD8+ blood T cells by week 6.

As for this clone: Its target is not known.

Sequencing used immunoSEQ multiplex PCR; TCRdb keeps in-frame clones, though not all of them. The table shows around 67,000 clones, with about nine tenths occurring only once. The germline gives CDR1 MDHEN, CDR2 SYDVKM. CDR3 length equals 15 residues. The J segment lost 2 bases and the V segment lost 5 bases, leaving 5 bases of the junction unmatched. This TCR came from an adult with an advanced solid tumor such as melanoma, head and neck, liver or kidney cancer. The chain uses TRBV28 and TRBJ2-5; TRBD1 matches at 10 bases. This sample comprised CD4+ or CD8+ T cells sorted from blood, obtained in a trial of the OX40 agonist ivuxolimab. In nucleotides, the CDR3 is TGTGCCAGCAGTCTGACAGGGGGCGAACAAGAGACCCAGTACTTC. Its protein product is CASSLTGGEQETQYF.